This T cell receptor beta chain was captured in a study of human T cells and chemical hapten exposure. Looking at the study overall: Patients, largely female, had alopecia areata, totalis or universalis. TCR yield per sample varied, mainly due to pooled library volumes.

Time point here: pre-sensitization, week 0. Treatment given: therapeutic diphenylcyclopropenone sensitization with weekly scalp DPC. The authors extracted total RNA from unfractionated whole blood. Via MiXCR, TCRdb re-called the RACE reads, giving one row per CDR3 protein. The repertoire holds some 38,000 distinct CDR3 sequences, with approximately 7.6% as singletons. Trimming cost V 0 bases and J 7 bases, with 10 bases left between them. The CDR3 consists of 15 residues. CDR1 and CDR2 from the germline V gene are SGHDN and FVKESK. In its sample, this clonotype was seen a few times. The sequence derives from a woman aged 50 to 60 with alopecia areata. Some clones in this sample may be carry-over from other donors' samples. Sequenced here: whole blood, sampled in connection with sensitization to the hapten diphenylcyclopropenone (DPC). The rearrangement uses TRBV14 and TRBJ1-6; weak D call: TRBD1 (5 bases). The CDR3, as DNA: TGTGCCAGCAGCCAAGATGGGCGGGGGAATTCACCCCTCCACTTT. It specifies CASSQDGRGNSPLHF.